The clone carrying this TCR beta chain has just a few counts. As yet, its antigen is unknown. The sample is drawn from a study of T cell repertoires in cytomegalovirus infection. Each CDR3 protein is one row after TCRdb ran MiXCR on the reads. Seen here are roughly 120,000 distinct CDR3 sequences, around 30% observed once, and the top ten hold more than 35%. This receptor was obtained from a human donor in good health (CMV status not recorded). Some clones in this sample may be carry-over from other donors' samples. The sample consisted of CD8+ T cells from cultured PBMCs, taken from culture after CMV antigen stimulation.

As DNA, the CDR3 is TGTGCCAGCAGCGGGCGGGGGACCTACGAGCAGTACTTC. It translates to CASSGRGTYEQYF. This chain uses TRBV7-2 with TRBJ2-7; 7 bases fit TRBD2. V lost 5 bases to trimming and J lost 2 bases; unmatched junction nucleotides: 3. The germline CDR1 and CDR2 sequences are SGHTA and FQGNSA. The CDR3 has 13 residues. Based on the CDR3 plus reference TRBV7-2 and TRBJ2-7, the full variable domain is GAGVSQSPSNKVTEKGKDVELRCDPISGHTALYWYRQSLGQGLEFLIYFQGNSAPDKSGLPSDRFSAERTGGSVSTLTIQRTQQEDSAVYLCASSGRGTYEQYFGPGTRLTVT.